The 21 T cell receptor beta chains below come from one sample, sequenced in a study of CD8+ T cells in alopecia areata (dated by TCRdb to the late 2010s). Library prep was done by the immunoSEQ multiplex PCR assay. RNA was extracted from all samples and reverse transcribed into cDNA as template for TCR sequencing. The source is immuneACCESS, and TCRdb retained only in-frame sequences with V and J called. Part of the clones is not carried over; for the studies checked, unresolved V genes explain less than half of this, and the remainder is unexplained. This sample has 90,000 to 100,000 clones in its table, and more than 35% of those were observed once. The ten biggest clones cover roughly 1.3% of the sample. Sequenced: CD4+ T cells sorted from blood. The receptors shown here come from a human donor with alopecia areata.

The chain has TRBV14 and TRBJ2-5; 8 bases match TRBD2. With 8 bases clipped from V and 4 bases from J, the junction kept 12 bases outside the gene matches. CDR1 is SGHDN, CDR2 FVKESK, per germline. This CDR3 is 15 amino acids long. The CDR3 sequence: CASERRGGRGETQYF. The CDR3 nucleotides read TGTGCCAGCGAGAGACGCGGGGGGCGCGGAGAGACCCAGTACTTC.

This clone has more than one count but fewer than ten. J is TRBJ2-7 and V is TRBV11-2, with D possibly called TRBD1 or TRBD2 (5 bases each). Germline V gene lookup returns CDR1 SGHAT and CDR2 FQNNGV. V was clipped by 5 bases and J by 6 bases, with 17 bases between them. The CDR3 consists of 14 residues. CDR3 DNA: TGTGCCAGCAGCCAGTCGGGGCAGGGTGGCGAGCAGTACTTC. Its translation is CASSQSGQGGEQYF.

The CDR3 loop is CASSLAISGLGDTQYF. The CDR3, as DNA: TGCGCCAGCAGCTTGGCTATCTCAGGGCTAGGCGATACGCAGTATTTT. This chain connects TRBV5-1 to TRBJ2-3; D is perhaps TRBD1 (5 bases). Germline CDR1 SGHRS, CDR2 YFSETQ. This CDR3 has 16 amino acids. V lost 0 bases and J lost 6, with 17 bases in between.

This clone showed up just a few times. V is TRBV29-1 and J is TRBJ2-5, with D unclear. V was shortened by 7 bases and J by 5 bases, with 14 bases between the two germline ends. In germline, CDR1 is SQVTM, CDR2 ANQGSEA. The CDR3 spans 12 residues. CDR3 amino acids: CSGVGSVETQYF. The CDR3 coding sequence is TGCAGCGGGGTGGGGTCTGTGGAGACCCAGTACTTC.

The chain joins TRBV5-6 to TRBJ2-7; tentatively, D is TRBD2 (6 bases). Trimming took off 7 bases at V and 2 bases at J, with 16 bases between the two ends. The CDR3 has 14 residues. CDR1 SGHDT and CDR2 YYEEEE come from the germline V gene. The CDR3 DNA reads TGTGCCAGCGGCCGGGACTTTCGCCCCTACGAGCAGTACTTC. Translation gives CASGRDFRPYEQYF.

The chain carries TRBV28 and TRBJ2-2; 15 positions match TRBD2. The J segment lost 3 bases and the V segment lost 6 bases, leaving 8 bases of the junction unmatched. CDR1 is MDHEN and CDR2 is SYDVKM in the germline V gene. This CDR3 spans 18 amino acids. The CDR3 is CASRLRTSGGADTGELFF. Written as DNA, the CDR3 is TGTGCCAGCAGACTACGGACTAGCGGGGGGGCCGACACCGGGGAGCTGTTTTTT.

This clone was recorded a few times. In DNA form, the CDR3 reads TGTGCCAGTAGTATAGATGGGGGGGTGTTCGGTCAGCCCCAGCATTTT. This codes for CASSIDGGVFGQPQHF. The rearrangement uses TRBV19 and TRBJ1-5; D might be TRBD1 (5 bases). Trimming took off 0 bases at V and 6 bases at J, with 15 bases between the two ends. The CDR3 extends over 16 amino acids. Per the germline V gene, CDR1 is LNHDA and CDR2 is SQIVND (reference sequence).

This clone was seen only a few times. The rearrangement links TRBV30 to TRBJ1-3; 8 nucleotides line up with TRBD1. V dropped 3 bases and J dropped 0; count of bases not matched to a gene: 1. CDR1 and CDR2 from the germline V gene are GTSNPN and SVGIG (reference sequence). The CDR3 contains 14 residues. CDR3 nucleotides: TGTGCCTGGAGAGGACAGGGCTCTGGAAACACCATATATTTT. As protein: CAWRGQGSGNTIYF.

The chain recombines TRBV7-8 with TRBJ2-7, with D unresolved. The CDR3 runs to 12 residues. Per the germline V gene, CDR1 is SGHVS and CDR2 is FQNEAQ. The V end was cut by 0 bases, the J end by 8 bases, with 8 bases between. Here the CDR3 reads CASSLAFFQQYF. The CDR3 DNA reads TGTGCCAGCAGCTTAGCATTCTTCCAGCAGTACTTC.

This chain links TRBV6-5 with TRBJ2-7; D ambiguous. The CDR3 totals 12 residues. V was trimmed by 11 bases and J by 0 bases, leaving 11 bases between them. Germline lookup yields CDR1 MNHEY and CDR2 SVGAGI. CDR3: CAGRCVSYEQYF. CDR3 DNA: TGTGCCGGACGGTGTGTCTCCTACGAGCAGTACTTC.

This sequence joins TRBV4-3 and TRBJ2-3; the D gene is possibly TRBD1 (6 bases). Trimming shortened V by 1 base and J by 2 bases, and 13 bases separated the two germline ends. There are 16 residues in the CDR3. CDR1 is LGHNA, CDR2 YSLEER, per germline. The CDR3 DNA is TGCGCCAGCAGCCAAGGGTCAGGGGAAAACACAGATACGCAGTATTTT. Protein: CASSQGSGENTDTQYF.

This chain links TRBV5-4 with TRBJ2-2, with 11 bases matching TRBD1. The CDR3 is made up of 17 amino acids. V lost 4 bases and J lost 5; bases outside the gene matches: 10. The V gene's germline CDR1 is SGHNT and CDR2 YYREEE (reference sequence). The CDR3 DNA is TGTGCCAGCAGCGCAGTACCAGGACAGGGGGCGACCGGGGAGCTGTTTTTT. The encoded protein is CASSAVPGQGATGELFF.

V and J are TRBV9 and TRBJ1-1, with D possibly being TRBD1 (5 bases). The CDR3 extends over 14 amino acids. Trimming took off 4 bases at V and 4 bases at J, with 14 bases between the two ends. Per germline, CDR1 SGDLS and CDR2 YYNGEE. CDR3 sequence reads: CASSQGEIGTEAFF. The DNA for the CDR3 is TGTGCCAGCAGCCAAGGGGAGATTGGCACTGAAGCTTTCTTT.

This clone came up once. The CDR3 nucleotides read TGTGCCTGGAGTCGGCAGGGGGGGCAAGAGACCCAGTACTTC. Residues: CAWSRQGGQETQYF. The J gene is TRBJ2-5, the V gene TRBV30; either TRBD1 or TRBD2 may supply D (7 bases each). In germline, CDR1 is GTSNPN, CDR2 SVGIG (reference sequence). V dropped 2 bases and J dropped 2 bases, with 12 bases sitting between them. The CDR3 extends over 14 amino acids. Full variable domain (outside the CDR3, taken from reference TRBV30 and TRBJ2-5): SQTIHQWPATLVQPVGSPLSLECTVEGTSNPNLYWYRQAAGRGLQLLFYSVGIGQISSEVPQNLSASRPQDRQFILSSKKLLLSDSGFYLCAWSRQGGQETQYFGPGTRLLVL.

This clone was detected once. This sequence joins TRBV5-1 and TRBJ2-5, with 7 bases fitting TRBD1. The CDR3 totals 15 residues. The V and J ends lost 4 bases and 5 bases, in that order; junction bases with no gene match: 11. Germline V CDR1 and CDR2: SGHRS, YFSETQ. The CDR3 DNA is TGCGCCAGCAGCCGACAGGGTCAGGTTGAGGAGACCCAGTACTTC. Residues: CASSRQGQVEETQYF. The full variable domain, completed using reference TRBV5-1 and TRBJ2-5, is KAGVTQTPRYLIKTRGQQVTLSCSPISGHRSVSWYQQTPGQGLQFLFEYFSETQRNKGNFPGRFSGRQFSNSRSEMNVSTLELGDSALYLCASSRQGQVEETQYFGPGTRLLVL.

V gene TRBV30 combines with J gene TRBJ1-2, with a weak D call TRBD1 (6 bases). The ends were cut back, 4 bases at V and 8 bases at J, with 11 bases in the middle. Per the germline V gene, CDR1 is GTSNPN and CDR2 is SVGIG (reference sequence). The CDR3 totals 11 residues. The CDR3 coding sequence is TGTGCCTGGACCCAGGGGTTAGGCTACACCTTC. Translating it yields CAWTQGLGYTF.

The DNA for the CDR3 is TGTGCCTGGACCAGGGGGTATGGCTACACCTTC. It is translated as CAWTRGYGYTF. The chain links TRBV30 to TRBJ1-2; TRBD1 matches at 7 bases. This CDR3 spans 11 amino acids. V was pared by 4 bases and J by 5 bases, with 1 base of the junction left unmatched. Germline CDR1 is GTSNPN and CDR2 is SVGIG (reference sequence).

In DNA form, the CDR3 reads TGTGCCAGCAGTGAGACTCTATCGGACCAGCCCCAGCATTTT. This translates into CASSETLSDQPQHF. The genes are TRBV2 and TRBJ1-5; D remains ambiguous. CDR1 and CDR2 (germline): SNHLY, FYNNEI. V was clipped by 3 bases and J by 7 bases, with 13 bases between them. The CDR3 spans 14 residues. Drawing the rest from reference TRBV2 and TRBJ1-5, the complete variable domain is EPEVTQTPSHQVTQMGQEVILRCVPISNHLYFYWYRQILGQKVEFLVSFYNNEISEKSEIFDDQFSVERPDGSNFTLKIRSTKLEDSAMYFCASSETLSDQPQHFGDGTRLSIL.

CDR3 region: CSVERGYEQYF. DNA for the CDR3: TGCAGCGTTGAACGGGGCTACGAGCAGTACTTC. V usage is TRBV29-1 and J usage is TRBJ2-5; TRBD2 might be the D (5 bases). TRBJ2-7 matches the DNA end more closely, so the J call is doubtful. CDR3 length: 11 amino acids. From germline, CDR1 is SQVTM and CDR2 ANQGSEA.

The gene calls are TRBV30 and TRBJ2-2; 9 bases are shared with TRBD2. The CDR3 totals 16 residues. Per the germline V gene, CDR1 is GTSNPN and CDR2 is SVGIG (reference sequence). V lost 2 bases and J lost 6; bases outside the gene matches: 10. CDR3: CAWSKGGTSFPGELFF. As DNA, the CDR3 is TGTGCCTGGAGTAAAGGCGGGACTAGCTTCCCCGGGGAGCTGTTTTTT.

The chain joins TRBV7-9 to TRBJ2-7, with no clear D. The germline V and J ends were trimmed by 5 bases and 6 bases, with 17 bases remaining between them. The CDR3 has 14 residues. Germline lookup yields CDR1 SEHNR and CDR2 FQNEAQ (reference sequence). CDR3 coding DNA: TGTGCCAGCAGCAGCGCTCTAGTGGGATCCGAGCAGTACTTC. It is translated as CASSSALVGSEQYF. The full variable domain, with the rest looked up from reference TRBV7-9 and TRBJ2-7, is DTGVSQNPRHKITKRGQNVTFRCDPISEHNRLYWYRQTLGQGPEFLTYFQNEAQLEKSRLLSDRFSAERPKGSFSTLEIQRTEQGDSAMYLCASSSALVGSEQYFGPGTRLTVT.